Listed here are 13 T cell receptor beta chains from one sample, sequenced in a study of regulatory T cells in long-lasting Graves disease. The sample's time point: newly diagnosed GD, antithyroid drugs for less than 3 months. Researchers made the TCR library from RNA that was extracted from PBMCs. Both iRepertoire HTBI primers and Arm-PCR of CDR3 regions were used to build the TCR beta libraries. TCRdb reanalysed the multiplex PCR reads using MiXCR and keeps one entry per CDR3 protein. The data hold roughly 500,000 distinct CDR3 sequences, with approximately 15% observed a single time. This sample was also put to use in a study of T cells in Graves' hyperthyroidism and ophthalmopathy.

The source was peripheral blood mononuclear cells (PBMCs), collected at new diagnosis, from a patient treated with antithyroid drugs. The receptors stem from a man aged 25 to 45 with Graves disease.

Comments on this clonotype: This may be a read error, as it is one base from a much larger clone. The gene calls are TRBV12-3 or TRBV12-4 and TRBJ2-7; tentatively, D is TRBD1 or TRBD2 (5 bases each). The CDR3 extends over 14 amino acids. This CDR3 reads CASSWGGLSCEQYF. Written as DNA, the CDR3 is TGTGCCAGCAGTTGGGGCGGACTCTCCTGCGAGCAGTACTTC.

This clonotype showed up many times. V is TRBV12-3 or TRBV12-4 and J is TRBJ2-3, with D possibly called TRBD1 or TRBD2 (5 bases each). The length of the CDR3 is 13 residues. V lost 3 bases and J 6 bases, leaving 10 bases between the germline ends. Here the CDR3 DNA reads TGTGCCAGCAGTTTTGGGACGGGGGATACGCAGTATTTT. Its protein product is CASSFGTGDTQYF.

At least ten counts were recorded for this clonotype. This chain joins TRBV10-3 and TRBJ1-1, with D hard to call. V was clipped by 4 bases and J by 3 bases, with 12 bases between them. The CDR3 runs to 14 residues. The V gene's germline CDR1 is ENHRY and CDR2 SYGVKD. The CDR3, as DNA: TGTGCCATCAGTGCCTCCCTCGGAGACACTGAAGCTTTCTTT. Translation: CAISASLGDTEAFF.

This clonotype has more than one count but fewer than ten. The chain employs TRBV25-1 and TRBJ1-2; 8 nucleotides align to TRBD1. Germline-derived CDR1 and CDR2 are MGHDK and SYGVNS. The CDR3 runs to 12 residues. V gave up 8 bases and J gave up 4 bases; unmatched junction bases: 3. The CDR3 region is CASSTGGYGYTF. CDR3 DNA sequence: TGTGCCAGCTCCACAGGGGGCTATGGCTACACCTTC.

This clonotype came up many times. This chain links TRBV2 with TRBJ2-7, with no clear D. The CDR3 extends over 15 amino acids. Per germline, CDR1 SNHLY and CDR2 FYNNEI. V was shortened by 5 bases and J by 0 bases, with 14 bases between the two germline ends. DNA of the CDR3: TGTGCCAGCAGTCTTAGCTTACTATACTCCTACGAGCAGTACTTC. Its protein is CASSLSLLYSYEQYF.

The chain couples TRBV5-1 to TRBJ2-7; 9 bases agree with TRBD2. J lost 6 bases, V lost 3 bases, and 4 bases had no gene match. This CDR3 is 13 amino acids long. Germline CDR1 reads SGHRS; CDR2 reads YFSETQ. CDR3 amino acids: CASSSRREGEQYF. DNA of the CDR3: TGCGCCAGCAGCTCGCGGCGGGAGGGCGAGCAGTACTTC.

The chain has TRBV24-1 and TRBJ2-1; no firm D call. The CDR3 consists of 15 residues. V lost 4 bases to trimming and J lost 5 bases, with 14 bases between them. Looked up from germline, CDR1 is KGHDR and CDR2 is SFDVKD. The CDR3 DNA reads as TGTGCCACCAGTGAGAGACTCCCTCGGGACAATGAGCAGTTCTTC. Protein: CATSERLPRDNEQFF.

This clonotype came up many times. V usage is TRBV10-3 and J usage is TRBJ2-1; 9 bases are a match to TRBD1. In germline, CDR1 is ENHRY, CDR2 SYGVKD. V lost 7 bases, J lost 5 bases, and 9 bases stayed unmatched. The CDR3 loop spans 15 amino acids. The CDR3 reads CAITSGQGLNNEQFF. CDR3 sequence (DNA): TGTGCCATCACCTCCGGACAGGGGTTAAACAATGAGCAGTTCTTC.

Many counts were recorded for this clonotype. The chain joins TRBV5-1 to TRBJ1-1; 9 bases match TRBD1. Germline lookup yields CDR1 SGHRS and CDR2 YFSETQ. The CDR3 spans 17 residues. The V and J ends lost 0 bases and 0 bases, in that order; junction bases with no gene match: 6. The CDR3 reads CASSLEGQGGVNTEAFF. CDR3 coding DNA: TGCGCCAGCAGCTTGGAGGGACAGGGTGGGGTGAACACTGAAGCTTTCTTT.

Many counts were recorded for this clonotype. CDR3 nucleotides: TGTGCCAGCAGCAACCAAGGGGGACAAGAGACCCAGTACTTC. Translation gives CASSNQGGQETQYF. The genes are TRBV11-1 and TRBJ2-5; D might be TRBD1 (6 bases). Germline assignment: CDR1 SGHAT and CDR2 FQDESV (reference sequence). Trimming took 5 bases from V and 2 from J, leaving 12 bases between them. The CDR3 extends over 14 amino acids.

This clonotype has more than one count but fewer than ten. The rearrangement uses TRBV19 and TRBJ2-3, with 7 positions matching TRBD2. V trimming: 4 bases; J trimming: 1 base; junction bases outside the gene matches: 5. CDR1 LNHDA and CDR2 SQIVND come from the germline V gene (reference sequence). This CDR3 has 15 amino acids. CDR3 nucleotides: TGTGCCAGTAGTAAAGGAACTAGCGGCACAGATACGCAGTATTTT. Its translation is CASSKGTSGTDTQYF.

In this sample, this clonotype turned up many times. The chain combines TRBV11-2 with TRBJ2-6; 12 nucleotides align to TRBD2. The CDR3 is made up of 18 amino acids. V was clipped by 0 bases and J by 0 bases; unmatched bases: 0. The V gene's germline CDR1 is SGHAT and CDR2 FQNNGV. The DNA for the CDR3 is TGTGCCAGCAGCTTAGAACTAGCGGGGGGCTCTGGGGCCAACGTCCTGACTTTC. Encoded protein: CASSLELAGGSGANVLTF.

This clonotype was detected a few times. The genes are TRBV7-2 and TRBJ1-1; unclear D gene. The V end lost 2 bases, the J end lost 1 base, and 11 bases lay between the germline ends. Germline-derived CDR1 and CDR2 are SGHTA and FQGNSA. This CDR3 spans 15 amino acids. The CDR3 reads CASSLREERNTEAFF. CDR3 coding DNA: TGTGCCAGCAGCTTACGGGAGGAGCGGAACACTGAAGCTTTCTTT.